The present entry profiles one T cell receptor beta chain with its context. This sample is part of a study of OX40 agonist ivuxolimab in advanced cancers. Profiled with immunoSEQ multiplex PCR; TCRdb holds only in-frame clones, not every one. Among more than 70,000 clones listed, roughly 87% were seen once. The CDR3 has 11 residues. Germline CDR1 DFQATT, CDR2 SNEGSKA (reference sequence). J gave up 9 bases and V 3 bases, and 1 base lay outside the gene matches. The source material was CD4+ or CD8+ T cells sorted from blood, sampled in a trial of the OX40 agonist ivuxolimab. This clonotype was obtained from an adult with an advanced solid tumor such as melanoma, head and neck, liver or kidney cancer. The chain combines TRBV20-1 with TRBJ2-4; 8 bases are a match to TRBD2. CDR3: CSASGRGIQYF. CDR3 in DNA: TGCAGTGCTAGCGGGAGGGGCATTCAGTACTTC.